This TCR beta chain is drawn from a study of T cell responses to AZD1222 COVID-19 vaccine. Study-wide points: Nearly half of spike-specific TCRs reportedly target variant regions that are unmutated in the B.1.351 and B.1.1.7 variants. Among the donors, most were white British and more were female, and clonal diversity was possibly underestimated. At baseline, seropositivity was found in only a handful of AZD1222 recipients.

The assay was immunoSEQ multiplex PCR, and TCRdb's table has in-frame clones only and misses some. The data show 85,000 to 100,000 clones, about 88% seen once. Combined were second doses at about 4 or about 12 weeks. Trimming shortened V by 3 bases and J by 7 bases, and 16 bases separated the two germline ends. The CDR3 totals 14 residues. Germline V lookup: CDR1 DFQATT, CDR2 SNEGSKA (reference sequence). Details on this clone: The antigen is not known.

The sequence was obtained from an adult who received the AZD1222 COVID-19 vaccine. The sample in question was peripheral blood, obtained 28 days after the second AZD1222 dose. The chain uses TRBV20-1 and TRBJ2-1; D call uncertain. The CDR3 DNA is TGCAGTGCTAGTTCCTCATTAGGGTGGAATGAGCAGTTCTTC. Translating it yields CSASSSLGWNEQFF.